The clone carrying this TCR beta chain was counted a few times. In the original workflow: Amplified reference gene primers provided the basis for estimating nucleated cell counts. TCRdb's copy holds only in-frame clones and misses some; the assay was immunoSEQ multiplex PCR. V and J calls and clone size follow that table, whereas D and trimming were derived from the DNA. The profile shows about 290,000 clones, around 86% of them singletons. These data come from a study of blood T cell repertoires in COVID-19. For the study at large: From T cells, B-cell-depleted T cells, or PBMCs came the material, which was cDNA or gDNA.

This CDR3 has 13 amino acids. Germline CDR1 and CDR2: MNHEY and SMNVEV (reference sequence). With 2 bases removed from V and 4 bases from J, the gap between germline ends came to 9 bases. The sample taken for sequencing was peripheral blood. This receptor was identified in a woman in her 30s with active or convalescent COVID-19. This chain connects TRBV27 to TRBJ2-7; D unresolved. The CDR3 bases are TGTGCCAGCAGTTTAATTCCCGCGTACGAGCAGTACTTC. Its protein is CASSLIPAYEQYF.